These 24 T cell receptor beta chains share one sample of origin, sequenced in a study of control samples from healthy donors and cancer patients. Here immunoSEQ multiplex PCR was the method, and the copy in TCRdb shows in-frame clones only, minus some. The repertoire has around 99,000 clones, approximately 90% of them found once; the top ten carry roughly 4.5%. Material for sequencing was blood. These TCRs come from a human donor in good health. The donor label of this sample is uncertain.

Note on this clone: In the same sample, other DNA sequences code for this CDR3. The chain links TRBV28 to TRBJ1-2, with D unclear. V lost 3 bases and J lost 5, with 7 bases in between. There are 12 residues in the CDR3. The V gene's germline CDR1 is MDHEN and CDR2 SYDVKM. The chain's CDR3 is CASSLLGYGYTF. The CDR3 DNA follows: TGTGCCAGCAGTTTGCTGGGATATGGCTACACCTTC.

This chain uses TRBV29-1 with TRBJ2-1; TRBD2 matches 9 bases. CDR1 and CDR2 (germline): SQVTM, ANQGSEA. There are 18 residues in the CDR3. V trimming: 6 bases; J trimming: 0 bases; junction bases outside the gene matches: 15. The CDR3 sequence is CSVSPASGATFSYNEQFF. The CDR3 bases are TGCAGCGTATCGCCGGCTAGCGGGGCGACCTTCTCCTACAATGAGCAGTTCTTC.

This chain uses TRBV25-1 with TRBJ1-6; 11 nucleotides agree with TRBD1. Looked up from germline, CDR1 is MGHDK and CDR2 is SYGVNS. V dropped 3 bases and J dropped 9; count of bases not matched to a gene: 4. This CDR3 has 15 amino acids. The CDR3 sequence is CASSEDRGPGSPLHF. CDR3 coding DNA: TGTGCCAGCAGTGAGGACAGGGGGCCAGGTTCACCCCTCCACTTT.

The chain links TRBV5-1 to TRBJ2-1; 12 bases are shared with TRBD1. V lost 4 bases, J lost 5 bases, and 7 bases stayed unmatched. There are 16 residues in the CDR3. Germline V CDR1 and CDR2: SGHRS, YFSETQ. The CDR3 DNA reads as TGCGCCAGCAGCCCGACCGGGACAGGGGGCAACAATGAGCAGTTCTTC. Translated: CASSPTGTGGNNEQFF.

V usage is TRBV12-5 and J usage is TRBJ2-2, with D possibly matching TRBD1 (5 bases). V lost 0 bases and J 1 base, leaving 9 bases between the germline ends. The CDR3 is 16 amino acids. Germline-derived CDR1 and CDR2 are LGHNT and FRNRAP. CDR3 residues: CASGLVIGENTGELFF. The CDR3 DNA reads TGTGCTAGTGGTTTGGTAATAGGGGAGAACACCGGGGAGCTGTTTTTT.

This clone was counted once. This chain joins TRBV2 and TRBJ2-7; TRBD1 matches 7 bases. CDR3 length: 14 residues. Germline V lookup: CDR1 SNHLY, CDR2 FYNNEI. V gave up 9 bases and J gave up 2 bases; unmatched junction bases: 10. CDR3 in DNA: TGTGCCAGTGAAGACCGGGACAGTACCTACGAGCAGTACTTC. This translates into CASEDRDSTYEQYF.

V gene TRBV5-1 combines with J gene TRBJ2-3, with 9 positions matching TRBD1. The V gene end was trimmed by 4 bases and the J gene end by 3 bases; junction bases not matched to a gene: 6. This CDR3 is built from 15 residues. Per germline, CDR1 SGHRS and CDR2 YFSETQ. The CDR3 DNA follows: TGCGCCAGCAGCATCTCCGGGACAGGGACAGATACGCAGTATTTT. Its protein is CASSISGTGTDTQYF.

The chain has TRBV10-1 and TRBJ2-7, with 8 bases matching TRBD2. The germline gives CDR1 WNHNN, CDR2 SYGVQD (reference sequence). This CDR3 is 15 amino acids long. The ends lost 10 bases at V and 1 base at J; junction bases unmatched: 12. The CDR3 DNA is TGCGCCAATTCCTTCCGGGGGGGGGAATCCTACGAGCAGTACTTC. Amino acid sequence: CANSFRGGESYEQYF.

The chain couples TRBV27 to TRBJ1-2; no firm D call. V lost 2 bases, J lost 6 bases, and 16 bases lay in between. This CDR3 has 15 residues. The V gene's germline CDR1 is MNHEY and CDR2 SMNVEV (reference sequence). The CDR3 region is CASSLRVPEEDGYTF. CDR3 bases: TGTGCCAGCAGTTTAAGGGTCCCCGAAGAGGATGGCTACACCTTC.

The CDR3 loop reads CASSRWTGGTGELFF. The CDR3, as DNA: TGTGCCAGCAGCCGGTGGACAGGGGGCACCGGGGAGCTGTTTTTT. The rearrangement links TRBV11-2 to TRBJ2-2, with 10 bases lining up with TRBD1. With V trimmed by 5 bases and J by 4 bases, 4 bases remained unmatched. CDR1 and CDR2 from the germline V gene are SGHAT and FQNNGV. The CDR3 has 15 amino acids.

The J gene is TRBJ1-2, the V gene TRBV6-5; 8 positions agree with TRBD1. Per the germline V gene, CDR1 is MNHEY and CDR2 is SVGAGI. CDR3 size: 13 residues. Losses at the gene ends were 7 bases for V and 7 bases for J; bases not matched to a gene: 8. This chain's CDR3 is CASTPQGGIGYTF. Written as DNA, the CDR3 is TGTGCCAGCACCCCACAGGGGGGGATTGGCTACACCTTC.

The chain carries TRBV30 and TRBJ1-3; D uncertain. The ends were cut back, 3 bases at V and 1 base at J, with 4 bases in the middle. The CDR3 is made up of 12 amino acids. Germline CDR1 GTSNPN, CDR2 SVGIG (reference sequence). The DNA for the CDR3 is TGTGCCTGGAGCCGATCTGGAAACACCATATATTTT. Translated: CAWSRSGNTIYF.

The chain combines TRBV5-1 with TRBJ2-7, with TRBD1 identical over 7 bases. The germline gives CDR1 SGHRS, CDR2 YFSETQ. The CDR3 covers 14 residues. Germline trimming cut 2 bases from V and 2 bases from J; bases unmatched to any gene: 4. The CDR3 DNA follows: TGCGCCAGCAGCTTTGGAACAGGGGCCTACGAGCAGTACTTC. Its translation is CASSFGTGAYEQYF.

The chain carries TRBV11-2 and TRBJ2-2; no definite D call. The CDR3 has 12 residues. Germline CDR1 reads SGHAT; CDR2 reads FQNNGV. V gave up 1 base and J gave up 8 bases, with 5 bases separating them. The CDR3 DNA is TGTGCCAGCAGCTTAGTTGAAGGGGAGCTGTTTTTT. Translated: CASSLVEGELFF.

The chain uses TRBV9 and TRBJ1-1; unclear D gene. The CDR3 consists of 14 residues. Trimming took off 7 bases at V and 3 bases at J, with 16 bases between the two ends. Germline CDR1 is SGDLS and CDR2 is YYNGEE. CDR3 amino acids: CASSVGPADTEAFF. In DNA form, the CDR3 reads TGTGCCAGCTCCGTAGGGCCGGCGGACACTGAAGCTTTCTTT.

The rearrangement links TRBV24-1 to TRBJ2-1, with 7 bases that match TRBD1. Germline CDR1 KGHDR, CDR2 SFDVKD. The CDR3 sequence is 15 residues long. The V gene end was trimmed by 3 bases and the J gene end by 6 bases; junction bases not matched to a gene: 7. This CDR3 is CATSDTRDSPNEQFF. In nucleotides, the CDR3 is TGTGCCACCAGTGATACCCGGGACAGCCCCAATGAGCAGTTCTTC.

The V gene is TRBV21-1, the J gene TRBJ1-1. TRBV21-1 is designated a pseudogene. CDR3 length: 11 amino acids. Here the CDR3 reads CASSKVGGAFF. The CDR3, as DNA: TGTGCCAGCAGCAAAGTAGGCGGAGCTTTCTTT.

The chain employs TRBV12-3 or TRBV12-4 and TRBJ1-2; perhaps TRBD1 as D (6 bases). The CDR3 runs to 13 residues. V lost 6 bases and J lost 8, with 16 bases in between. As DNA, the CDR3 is TGTGCCAGCAGCTTGGGGGCCAGGGAAGGCTACACCTTC. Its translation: CASSLGAREGYTF.

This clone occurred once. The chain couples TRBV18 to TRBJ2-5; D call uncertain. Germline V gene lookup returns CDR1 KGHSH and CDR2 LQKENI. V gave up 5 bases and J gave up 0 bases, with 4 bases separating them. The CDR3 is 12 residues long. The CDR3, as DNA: TGTGCCAGCTCATCCAACCAAGAGACCCAGTACTTC. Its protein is CASSSNQETQYF.

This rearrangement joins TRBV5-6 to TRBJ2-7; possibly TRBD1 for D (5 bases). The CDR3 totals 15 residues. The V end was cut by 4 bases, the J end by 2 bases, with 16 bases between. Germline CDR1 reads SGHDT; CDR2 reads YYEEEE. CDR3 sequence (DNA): TGTGCCAGCAGCCTTCCAAGGGCAGGGACCTACGAGCAGTACTTC. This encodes CASSLPRAGTYEQYF.

The CDR3 DNA reads as TGTGCCAGCAGCATGTTTATGAGGAACACTGAAGCTTTCTTT. Its protein product is CASSMFMRNTEAFF. The chain combines TRBV21-1 with TRBJ1-1. TRBV21-1 is a pseudogene segment. CDR3 length: 14 residues.

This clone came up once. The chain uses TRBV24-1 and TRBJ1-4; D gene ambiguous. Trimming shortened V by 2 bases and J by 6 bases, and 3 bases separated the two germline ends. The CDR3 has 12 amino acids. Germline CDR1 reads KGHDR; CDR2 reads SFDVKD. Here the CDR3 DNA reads TGTGCCACCAGTGATTCGGATGAAAAACTGTTTTTT. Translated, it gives CATSDSDEKLFF.

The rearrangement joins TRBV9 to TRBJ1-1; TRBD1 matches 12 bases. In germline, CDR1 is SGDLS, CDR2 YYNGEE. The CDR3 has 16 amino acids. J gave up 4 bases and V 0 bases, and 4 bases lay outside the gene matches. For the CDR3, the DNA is TGTGCCAGCAGCGTAGGGGGACAGGGGGCGACCACTGAAGCTTTCTTT. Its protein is CASSVGGQGATTEAFF. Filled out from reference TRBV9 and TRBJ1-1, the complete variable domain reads DSGVTQTPKHLITATGQRVTLRCSPRSGDLSVYWYQQSLDQGLQFLIQYYNGEERAKGNILERFSAQQFPDLHSELNLSSLELGDSALYFCASSVGGQGATTEAFFGQGTRLTVV.

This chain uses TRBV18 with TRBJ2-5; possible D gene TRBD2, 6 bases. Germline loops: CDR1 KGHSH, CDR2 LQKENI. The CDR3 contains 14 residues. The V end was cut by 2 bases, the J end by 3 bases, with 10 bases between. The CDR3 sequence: CASSPRGGKETQYF. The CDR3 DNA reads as TGTGCCAGCTCACCAAGGGGAGGAAAAGAGACCCAGTACTTC.